Sequencing of this TCR beta chain was carried out in a study of blood T cell repertoires in COVID-19 (TCRdb year 2020). In the study overall: The collaborator samples originated in the United States, Italy and Spain and spanned the acute and convalescent phases of COVID-19. Where available, HLA class I and class II types were obtained from metadata supplied by the sample provider rather than from assay-based typing. The prospective study material was composed of cDNA or gDNA derived from T cells, B-cell-depleted T cells, or PBMCs. Deeply sampled blood TCRbeta repertoires from subjects exposed to, actively infected with, or recovered from COVID-19 were included in the dataset. The sample metadata nearly always contained a de-identified subject ID, COVID-19 status, age in years and sex. The repertoires were made available in a free public database intended to serve as a resource for research on the immune response to SARS-CoV-2. Samples came from the ongoing ImmuneRACE study (first 160 participants) plus 1,254 subjects from 6 global collaborators. Overall study outcomes, separate from this receptor: How much clinical and demographic metadata was included differed by source and by participant, and the metadata was provided uncurated.

For CDR1 and CDR2, the germline V gene lists SNHLY and FYNNEI. V trim: 3 bases; J trim: 5 bases; unmatched bases: 5. The cysteine opens and the phenylalanine closes a CDR3 of 14 amino acids. The only DNA kept is the CDR3, 42 bases in frame from the first base. TCRbeta CDR3 regions were amplified from genomic DNA by means of the immunoSEQ Assay, a bias-controlled multiplex PCR. The authors processed their data as follows. Within the assay, amplification of reference gene primers was used to estimate how many nucleated cells each sample contained. To quantify the absolute abundance of each unique TCRbeta CDR3 rearrangement, sequence reads were collapsed and filtered. For each sample, productive Simpson clonality was calculated as the square root of Simpson's diversity index across productive rearrangements. What TCRdb holds here is the immuneACCESS table cut down to in-frame rearrangements. Part of the clones is not present; checked against another copy, under half of the missing clones reflect an unresolved V gene, and the others are unexplained. V, J and clone size were drawn from that table, and D and trimming were deduced from the DNA. In this sample the table shows about 390,000 clones, more than 70% of which occur a single time. The top ten hold 2.3% of the sample.

At one collaborating source in Seattle, patients were enrolled during active infection and were followed longitudinally through the course of disease. Each collaborating institution followed its own protocols to collect whole blood in K2EDTA tubes. Collaborator samples were shipped for TCRbeta analysis as frozen whole blood, isolated PBMCs, or DNA extracted from either sample type. As concerns this clone: Its binding antigen is unknown. Within one base of it there is no much larger clone, and no base qualities were kept.

The rearrangement joined TRBV2 to TRBJ1-2; the junction holds 8 bases that match TRBD1. Sequencing was performed on peripheral blood. This TCR came from a woman in her sixties or seventies with COVID-19, enrolled during active disease. The CDR3 protein sequence reads: CASSEGRTGYGYTF. The bases read TGTGCCAGCAGTGAGGGGAGGACAGGGTATGGCTACACCTTC.